The 19 T cell receptor beta chains in this list originate from one sample, sequenced in a study of blood T cell repertoires in COVID-19. Libraries were prepared by immunoSEQ multiplex PCR; TCRdb keeps only in-frame clonotypes and omits some of them. The data show fewer than 300,000 clones, with around 90% seen just once and over 4% held by the top ten. The sample taken for sequencing was peripheral blood. The receptors here all came from a man aged 55 to 70 who had recovered from COVID-19.

V and J are TRBV10-3 and TRBJ2-7, with 7 bases identical to TRBD1. Germline CDR1 reads ENHRY; CDR2 reads SYGVKD. The CDR3 is 11 amino acids. V was clipped by 9 bases and J by 5 bases; unmatched bases: 4. CDR3 loop: CAIWTGDEQYF. The CDR3 nucleotides are TGTGCCATTTGGACAGGCGACGAGCAGTACTTC.

The rearrangement uses TRBV7-3 and TRBJ1-2; D may be TRBD1 (5 bases). V lost 0 bases, J lost 7 bases, and 15 bases lay in between. From germline, CDR1 is SGHTA and CDR2 FQGTGA. This CDR3 is 15 amino acids long. The CDR3, as DNA: TGTGCCAGCAGCTTAACGTTAGGGGATTCCGGTGGCTACACCTTC. It yields the protein CASSLTLGDSGGYTF.

This clone was seen at least ten times. This chain joins TRBV12-3 or TRBV12-4 and TRBJ1-4; D call uncertain. Trimming left V 6 bases short and J 5 bases short, with 10 bases between. The CDR3 sequence is 13 residues long. CDR3: CASSQVQNEKLFF. The CDR3 DNA reads TGTGCCAGCAGCCAGGTGCAGAATGAAAAACTGTTTTTT.

CDR3 coding DNA: TGTGCCAGCAGTTTAGGGGCACAGAAAATCCATCAGCCCCAGCATTTT. This codes for CASSLGAQKIHQPQHF. The genes are TRBV27 and TRBJ1-5; tentative D call: TRBD1 (5 bases). The CDR3 extends over 16 amino acids. The V and J ends lost 2 bases and 5 bases respectively, with 16 bases between them. Germline-derived CDR1 and CDR2 are MNHEY and SMNVEV (reference sequence).

There are a few counts of this clone. The chain employs TRBV4-2 and TRBJ2-2, with TRBD2 as a possible D gene (6 bases). CDR1 is LGHNA and CDR2 is YNFKEQ in the germline V gene. V lost 0 bases, J lost 4 bases, and 12 bases lay in between. The CDR3 sequence is 16 residues long. CDR3 amino acids: CASSQDGGVRTGELFF. In nucleotides, the CDR3 is TGTGCCAGCAGCCAAGACGGCGGGGTCCGCACCGGGGAGCTGTTTTTT.

The chain couples TRBV12-3 or TRBV12-4 to TRBJ1-6; D not resolved. The CDR3 runs 12 residues. V was pared by 7 bases and J by 6 bases, with 7 bases between. CDR3 in DNA: TGTGCCAGCAAGGAGCTTAATTCACCCCTCCACTTT. This codes for CASKELNSPLHF.

The chain recombines TRBV21-1 with TRBJ1-1; the table's D call of TRBD1 was not tested on the DNA. TRBV21-1 is deemed a pseudogene. CDR3 size: 15 residues. The CDR3 DNA is TGTGCCAGCAGCAGTCACAGACCCGGGAACACTGAAGCTTTCTTT. Its protein is CASSSHRPGNTEAFF.

CDR3 region: CASSWDSFYGYTF. CDR3 nucleotide sequence: TGTGCCAGCAGCTGGGACAGTTTCTATGGCTACACCTTC. V usage is TRBV5-5 and J usage is TRBJ1-2, with TRBD1 matching over 7 bases. The CDR3 totals 13 residues. Unmatched junction bases numbered 3, after V lost 3 bases and J lost 4 bases. Germline CDR1 SGHKS, CDR2 YYEKEE (reference sequence). The whole variable domain, remainder taken from reference TRBV5-5 and TRBJ1-2, is DAGVTQSPTHLIKTRGQQVTLRCSPISGHKSVSWYQQVLGQGPQFIFQYYEKEERGRGNFPDRFSARQFPNYSSELNVNALLLGDSALYLCASSWDSFYGYTFGSGTRLTVV.

The chain combines TRBV5-1 with TRBJ2-7; D is perhaps TRBD2 (6 bases). V was clipped by 0 bases and J by 3 bases, with 13 bases between them. This CDR3 contains 15 residues. Germline lookup yields CDR1 SGHRS and CDR2 YFSETQ. Written as DNA, the CDR3 is TGCGCCAGCAGCTTGGCCTCGGGGGTTCGCTACGAGCAGTACTTC. This gives the protein CASSLASGVRYEQYF. Combining the CDR3 with reference TRBV5-1 and TRBJ2-7 gives the whole variable domain KAGVTQTPRYLIKTRGQQVTLSCSPISGHRSVSWYQQTPGQGLQFLFEYFSETQRNKGNFPGRFSGRQFSNSRSEMNVSTLELGDSALYLCASSLASGVRYEQYFGPGTRLTVT.

CDR3 nucleotide sequence: TGTGCCAGCAGCCAAGTAGCGGGGGGGACCCAGTACTTC. It codes for CASSQVAGGTQYF. J is TRBJ2-5 and V is TRBV3-1 (or the pseudogene TRBV3-2); 10 positions agree with TRBD2. The CDR3 contains 13 residues. Germline CDR1 LGHDT, CDR2 YNNKEL (reference sequence). V lost 1 base, J lost 7 bases, and 0 bases stayed unmatched.

This clone showed up just once. The chain couples TRBV2 to TRBJ2-3; D is uncertain. The CDR3 sequence is 13 residues long. Trimming removed 8 bases from V and 1 base from J, with 10 bases in between. Germline loops: CDR1 SNHLY, CDR2 FYNNEI. For the CDR3, the DNA is TGTGCCAGCGGTAGCTACCGCACAGATACGCAGTATTTT. Translation gives CASGSYRTDTQYF.

V is TRBV4-2 and J is TRBJ2-2; D is undetermined. Germline V CDR1 and CDR2: LGHNA, YNFKEQ. This CDR3 has 14 amino acids. The ends were cut back, 0 bases at V and 5 bases at J, with 7 bases in the middle. The CDR3: CASSQDSQTGELFF. The CDR3 bases are TGTGCCAGCAGCCAAGATAGCCAAACCGGGGAGCTGTTTTTT.

The chain combines TRBV21-1 with TRBJ1-3. TRBV21-1 is marked as a pseudogene. The CDR3 consists of 18 residues. The CDR3 protein is CASSTRRGPGPTGNTIYF. The CDR3 region has the DNA TGTGCCAGCAGCACCCGGAGGGGTCCAGGGCCCACCGGAAACACCATATATTTT.

The J gene is TRBJ2-5, the V gene TRBV10-3; 12 nucleotides agree with TRBD1. The V segment lost 4 bases and the J segment 5 bases; nucleotides outside the gene matches: 8. CDR1 ENHRY and CDR2 SYGVKD come from the germline V gene. This CDR3 contains 16 residues. The CDR3 loop is CAISGPGTGGAETQYF. The CDR3 DNA reads TGTGCCATCAGTGGGCCCGGGACAGGGGGCGCGGAGACCCAGTACTTC.

The chain joins TRBV9 to TRBJ2-2; D unresolved. This CDR3 contains 14 residues. Germline CDR1 and CDR2: SGDLS and YYNGEE. The ends were cut back, 3 bases at V and 4 bases at J, with 10 bases in the middle. The CDR3, as DNA: TGTGCCAGCAGCGAAAGACTCATCACCGGGGAGCTGTTTTTT. Its translation: CASSERLITGELFF.

This chain links TRBV5-8 with TRBJ2-3; a weak D match, TRBD1 (5 bases). Trimming removed 0 bases at V and 2 bases at J, with 13 bases between. The CDR3 has 16 residues. Per germline, CDR1 SGHTS and CDR2 YDEGEE. The CDR3 reads CASSLAGGHFTDTQYF. In nucleotides, the CDR3 is TGTGCCAGCAGCTTGGCCGGCGGACACTTCACAGATACGCAGTATTTT.

V is TRBV7-6 and J is TRBJ2-3, with 12 bases lining up with TRBD2. Germline V gene sequence: CDR1 SGHVS, CDR2 FNYEAQ. J lost 0 bases, V lost 9 bases, and 7 bases had no gene match. The CDR3 is 16 residues long. The DNA of the CDR3 is TGTGCCAGGGGACTAGCGGGTGCCCCTAGCACAGATACGCAGTATTTT. Translation: CARGLAGAPSTDTQYF.

The V gene is TRBV28, the J gene TRBJ2-5, with 7 bases identical to TRBD1. The CDR3 totals 15 residues. Per the germline V gene, CDR1 is MDHEN and CDR2 is SYDVKM. Trimming took 3 bases from V and 3 from J; bases not matched to a gene: 7. The CDR3 DNA reads TGTGCCAGCAGTTTTAGGGGGCGAGCCAAAGAGACCCAGTACTTC. It encodes CASSFRGRAKETQYF.

The rearrangement joins TRBV5-4 to TRBJ2-1; 8 bases fit TRBD1. CDR3 size: 17 residues. Trimming took 2 bases from V and 7 from J; bases not matched to a gene: 14. Looked up from germline, CDR1 is SGHNT and CDR2 is YYREEE (reference sequence). CDR3 amino acids: CASSFARTGTIGNEQFF. In DNA, the CDR3 is TGTGCCAGCAGCTTCGCCCGGACAGGGACAATAGGGAATGAGCAGTTCTTC.